Given below is one TCR beta chain in context. The data are from a study of control samples from healthy donors and cancer patients. The method was immunoSEQ multiplex PCR; TCRdb's version includes in-frame clones alone and lacks a portion of them. The repertoire holds roughly 370,000 clones, 80% to 95% seen once, with 5% to 8% in the top ten. The germline V gene has CDR1 SGHAT and CDR2 FQNNGV. V lost 7 bases to trimming and J lost 7 bases, with 26 bases between them. This CDR3 has 16 residues. Material: PBMCs. The chain is built from TRBV11-2 and TRBJ2-7; possible D gene TRBD2, 6 bases. The source is a man in his forties or fifties with head and neck cancer. The CDR3 nucleotides are TGTGCCAGCACCCGCCAGCCCCTGGGGGGTGGAGGGGAGCAGTACTTC. It is translated as CASTRQPLGGGGEQYF. Variable domain in full (rest from reference TRBV11-2 and TRBJ2-7): EAGVAQSPRYKIIEKRQSVAFWCNPISGHATLYWYQQILGQGPKLLIQFQNNGVVDDSQLPKDRFSAERLKGVDSTLKIQPAKLEDSAVYLCASTRQPLGGGGEQYFGPGTRLTVT.